One sample yielded the 10 T cell receptor beta chains listed below, sequenced in a study of CD8 T cells in Susac syndrome. When the RNA was reverse transcribed, random hexamers were used with an input of roughly 0.45 to 1 ug. One entry per CDR3 protein results from TCRdb running MiXCR on the immunoSEQ multiplex PCR reads. The data contain roughly 120,000 distinct CDR3 sequences, around 94% of them singletons. The sequencing sample was made of CD4+ T cells from PBMCs. The source is a human donor with multiple sclerosis.

This clonotype is a singleton in its sample. The genes are TRBV7-9 and TRBJ1-4, with 10 bases fitting TRBD1. Germline V gives CDR1 SEHNR, CDR2 FQNEAQ (reference sequence). The CDR3 runs 14 residues. After removal of 5 bases from V and 8 bases from J, the junction contained 5 bases not matched to a gene. CDR3 bases: TGTGCCAGCAGCGGGACAGGGGTAGGCGAAAAACTGTTTTTT. Its protein is CASSGTGVGEKLFF.

The chain combines TRBV20-1 with TRBJ2-5; D might be TRBD2 (5 bases). V shed 0 bases and J shed 5 bases, with 13 bases lying between them. The CDR3 contains 14 residues. CDR1 is DFQATT and CDR2 is SNEGSKA in the germline V gene (reference sequence). CDR3 protein: CSARDQTGMETQYF. In DNA form, the CDR3 reads TGCAGTGCTAGAGATCAAACGGGGATGGAGACCCAGTACTTC.

This chain joins TRBV5-1 and TRBJ1-1; no definite D call. This CDR3 region has 14 residues. V lost 9 bases to trimming and J lost 0 bases, with 15 bases between them. Per germline, CDR1 SGHRS and CDR2 YFSETQ. The CDR3 here is CATKEGDMNTEAFF. For the CDR3, the DNA is TGCGCCACCAAGGAGGGTGACATGAACACTGAAGCTTTCTTT.

Only one count was recorded for this clonotype. The genes are TRBV15 and TRBJ1-1; TRBD1 agrees at 8 bases. The V gene's germline CDR1 is LNHNV and CDR2 YYDKDF (reference sequence). This CDR3 has 13 amino acids. J gave up 6 bases and V 6 bases, and 6 bases lay outside the gene matches. CDR3 in DNA: TGTGCCACCAGAGGACAGGGTACGGCTGAAGCTTTCTTT. Residues: CATRGQGTAEAFF.

The CDR3 DNA sequence: TGTGCCACCACATCGGGGGCGGTGAGCTCTGGGGCCAACGTCCTGACTTTC. Translating gives CATTSGAVSSGANVLTF. The chain is built from TRBV19 and TRBJ2-6, with D perhaps given as TRBD1 or TRBD2 (6 bases each). CDR3 length: 17 residues. Trimming left V 10 bases short and J 0 bases short, with 19 bases between. Looked up from germline, CDR1 is LNHDA and CDR2 is SQIVND (reference sequence).

This rearrangement joins TRBV3-1 to TRBJ1-6; tentative D call: TRBD1 (5 bases). Per the germline V gene, CDR1 is LGHDT and CDR2 is YNNKEL (reference sequence). The CDR3 has 16 residues. The V end was cut by 1 base, the J end by 9 bases, with 16 bases between. The CDR3 loop reads CASSQAPQGLGSPLHF. In nucleotides, the CDR3 is TGTGCCAGCAGCCAAGCCCCGCAGGGATTAGGTTCACCCCTCCACTTT.

Turning to this clonotype: The junction shows a germline mismatch at one end, possibly a read error. The chain employs TRBV7-7 and TRBJ2-5; D is unresolved. This CDR3 is 12 amino acids long. Germline loops: CDR1 SSHAT, CDR2 FNYEAQ (reference sequence). This chain's CDR3 is CASSPERETQYF. The CDR3 DNA is TGTGCTAGCAGCCCCGAGAGAGAGACCCAGTACTTC.

The rearrangement joins TRBV15 to TRBJ2-1; 11 bases match TRBD2. This CDR3 is built from 15 residues. V trimming: 4 bases; J trimming: 5 bases; junction bases outside the gene matches: 4. The V gene's germline CDR1 is LNHNV and CDR2 YYDKDF (reference sequence). In nucleotides, the CDR3 is TGTGCCACCAGCACAGCTAGCGGGGGGAACAATGAGCAGTTCTTC. Its translation: CATSTASGGNNEQFF.

The chain combines TRBV30 with TRBJ1-2; possibly TRBD1 for D (6 bases). This CDR3 spans 16 amino acids. Germline V lookup: CDR1 GTSNPN, CDR2 SVGIG (reference sequence). V lost 2 bases, J lost 0 bases, and 16 bases lay in between. This CDR3 reads CAWSPTYRVANYGYTF. The CDR3 DNA is TGTGCCTGGAGTCCCACCTACAGGGTTGCTAACTATGGCTACACCTTC. Full variable domain (outside the CDR3, taken from reference TRBV30 and TRBJ1-2): SQTIHQWPATLVQPVGSPLSLECTVEGTSNPNLYWYRQAAGRGLQLLFYSVGIGQISSEVPQNLSASRPQDRQFILSSKKLLLSDSGFYLCAWSPTYRVANYGYTFGSGTRLTVV.

The genes are TRBV13 and TRBJ2-7; 10 bases line up with TRBD2. Germline V gene sequence: CDR1 PRHDT, CDR2 FYEKMQ (reference sequence). The CDR3 covers 16 residues. The V segment lost 5 bases and the J segment 2 bases; nucleotides outside the gene matches: 9. The CDR3 sequence is CASSPQLAGGPYEQYF. CDR3 coding DNA: TGTGCCAGCAGCCCCCAGTTAGCGGGGGGACCCTACGAGCAGTACTTC.